This T cell receptor (beta chain) appears in the sequencing data of a study of blood T cell repertoires in COVID-19. Study-level background: Researchers got acute and convalescent COVID-19 samples from the United States, Italy and Spain. PBMCs, B-cell-depleted T cells, or T cells provided the cDNA or gDNA that made up the material.

In the original analysis: Cell counts per sample came from amplifying reference gene primers. The protocol was immunoSEQ multiplex PCR, while the TCRdb copy is restricted to in-frame clones and leaves out a portion. From that table come the V and J calls and clone size; the DNA was used to work out D and trimming. In the table there are 200,000 to 250,000 clones, approximately 85% of which are singletons. The CDR3 runs 13 residues. V lost 6 bases and J lost 8, with 16 bases in between. The V gene is TRBV12-3 or TRBV12-4, the J gene TRBJ1-2, with D tentatively TRBD1 (6 bases). Sequencing used peripheral blood. This TCR was sampled from a man at least 80 years old with acute or convalescent COVID-19. CDR3 sequence reads: CASRNTGTPGYTF. DNA of the CDR3: TGTGCCAGCAGAAATACAGGGACGCCGGGCTACACCTTC.